A single sample gave rise to the 9 T cell receptor beta chains below, sequenced in a study of control samples from healthy donors and cancer patients. The protocol was immunoSEQ multiplex PCR, while the TCRdb copy is restricted to in-frame clones and leaves out a portion. This table holds roughly 120,000 clones, roughly 92% found once. The sample consisted of blood. The receptors derive from a woman between 18 and 30 years old in good health.

The chain links TRBV20-1 to TRBJ1-1, with D possibly matching TRBD1 (5 bases). Germline V lookup: CDR1 DFQATT, CDR2 SNEGSKA (reference sequence). V lost 3 bases and J lost 0, with 8 bases in between. CDR3 length: 13 residues. CDR3 coding DNA: TGCAGTGCTAGTGTGGACATGAACACTGAAGCTTTCTTT. As protein: CSASVDMNTEAFF.

This clone came up once. The rearrangement joins TRBV5-1 to TRBJ2-5; D is undetermined. Germline values: CDR1 SGHRS, CDR2 YFSETQ. CDR3 size: 15 residues. Between the trimmed V and J ends, which lost 0 bases and 3 bases, there was a span of 12 bases. CDR3 sequence (DNA): TGCGCCAGCAGCTTGGCACGGAGAAGGGAAGAGACCCAGTACTTC. This encodes CASSLARRREETQYF.

This clone was counted a few times. V gene TRBV18 combines with J gene TRBJ1-6; weak D call: TRBD1 (5 bases). Germline values: CDR1 KGHSH, CDR2 LQKENI. The ends were cut back, 2 bases at V and 4 bases at J, with 24 bases in the middle. The CDR3 spans 20 residues. DNA of the CDR3: TGTGCCAGCTCACCAATAATCTCTGAGAGAGGGGTCTCTTATAATTCACCCCTCCACTTT. Its protein product is CASSPIISERGVSYNSPLHF.

The chain has TRBV27 and TRBJ2-3; tentative D call: TRBD1 (5 bases). Germline values: CDR1 MNHEY, CDR2 SMNVEV (reference sequence). The CDR3 covers 18 residues. Trimming shortened V by 4 bases and J by 2 bases, and 22 bases separated the two germline ends. The CDR3 loop reads CASSSGQWPVPPTDTQYF. The CDR3 DNA is TGTGCCAGCAGTTCCGGACAATGGCCTGTACCCCCCACAGATACGCAGTATTTT.

There are a few counts of this clone. The J gene is TRBJ1-1, the V gene TRBV15, with TRBD1 identical over 7 bases. The germline CDR1 and CDR2 sequences are LNHNV and YYDKDF (reference sequence). This CDR3 has 14 residues. Trimming took 3 bases from V and 4 from J; bases not matched to a gene: 5. CDR3 nucleotides: TGTGCCACCAGCAGGAGGACAGGTAGCACTGAAGCTTTCTTT. Translated: CATSRRTGSTEAFF.

V and J are TRBV27 and TRBJ1-1, with D possibly TRBD1 on 6 matching bases. Trimming shortened V by 8 bases and J by 0 bases, and 10 bases separated the two germline ends. The CDR3 runs 13 residues. The V gene's germline CDR1 is MNHEY and CDR2 SMNVEV (reference sequence). Here the CDR3 DNA reads TGTGCCAGCCGGACAGCGTTGAACACTGAAGCTTTCTTT. It encodes CASRTALNTEAFF.

Remarks on this clone: This same CDR3 is encoded by further DNA sequences in the sample. This chain connects TRBV15 to TRBJ2-1; 12 positions match TRBD2. Germline values: CDR1 LNHNV, CDR2 YYDKDF (reference sequence). CDR3 size: 16 residues. V was clipped by 3 bases and J by 4 bases; unmatched bases: 4. The CDR3 protein is CATSRGTSGYYNEQFF. CDR3 DNA sequence: TGTGCCACCAGCAGGGGGACTAGCGGGTATTACAATGAGCAGTTCTTC.

The chain employs TRBV28 and TRBJ1-6, with unresolved D. CDR3 length: 14 residues. The V gene lost 5 bases and the J gene lost 9 bases, with 14 bases spanning the gap. The germline gives CDR1 MDHEN, CDR2 SYDVKM. CDR3 region: CASSEDRAGSPLHF. The CDR3 nucleotides are TGTGCCAGCAGTGAGGACCGGGCGGGTTCACCCCTCCACTTT.

In DNA, the CDR3 is TGTGCCAGCAGCCAAGACTTAGGGCAAAACATTCAGTACTTC. Amino acids: CASSQDLGQNIQYF. The chain uses TRBV3-1 (or the pseudogene TRBV3-2) and TRBJ2-4; the D is unclear. V dropped 0 bases and J dropped 5 bases, with 8 bases sitting between them. Germline V gives CDR1 LGHDT, CDR2 YNNKEL (reference sequence). This CDR3 spans 14 amino acids.